This T cell receptor (beta chain) was recorded in a study of blood T cell repertoires in COVID-19 (dated by TCRdb to 2020 to 2022). Background for the entire study: The collaborator samples originated in the United States, Italy and Spain and spanned the acute and convalescent phases of COVID-19. The material from the prospective study consisted of cDNA or gDNA derived from T cells, B-cell-depleted T cells, or PBMCs. The dataset comprised deeply sampled blood TCRbeta repertoires from subjects exposed to, actively infected with, or recovered from COVID-19. The repertoires were released in a freely available public database intended as a resource for research on the immune response to SARS-CoV-2. The samples were drawn from the first 160 participants of the ongoing ImmuneRACE study and from some 1,300 subjects provided by 6 global collaborators. Nearly every sample came with metadata listing a de-identified subject ID, COVID-19 status, age in years and sex. Where available, HLA class I and class II types were obtained from metadata supplied by the sample provider rather than from assay-based typing.

TCRbeta CDR3 regions were amplified from genomic DNA by means of the immunoSEQ Assay, a bias-controlled multiplex PCR. The published analysis was carried out like this. Within the assay, amplification of reference gene primers was used to estimate how many nucleated cells each sample contained. To quantify the absolute abundance of each unique TCRbeta CDR3 rearrangement, sequence reads were collapsed and filtered. For each sample, productive Simpson clonality was calculated by taking the square root of Simpson's diversity index across productive rearrangements. In its TCRdb copy, this immuneACCESS table keeps in-frame sequences only and misses some clones. Where compared with another copy, unresolved V genes explain less than half of these, and the others have no known cause. The DNA was the basis for D and trimming; V, J and clone size are from that table. In all, the sample holds about 260,000 clones, and about 87% of those were seen once. Clones ranked in the top ten supply roughly 5% of the sample.

The junction carries 15 bases between V and J, which are trimmed by 5 bases and 2 bases respectively. In the germline V gene, CDR1 corresponds to SGHRS and CDR2 to YFSETQ. The CDR3 starts with the cysteine, ends with the phenylalanine, and has 15 residues. The sequence is cut down to CDR3 DNA, 45 bases in frame from base 1. A word on this clone: Its specific antigen is unknown. Base quality data are lacking; no much larger clone is found one base away.

In Seattle, one collaborating source enrolled patients while the infection was active and tracked those patients longitudinally over the course of disease. Each collaborating institution followed its own protocols to collect whole blood in K2EDTA tubes. For TCRbeta analysis, collaborator samples were shipped as frozen whole blood, as isolated PBMCs, or as DNA extracted from either sample type. The full study reports these points: How much clinical and demographic metadata was included differed by source and by participant, and the metadata was provided uncurated.

The sample was peripheral blood. The clonotype originates from a woman aged 55-70 years with COVID-19, enrolled during active disease. In this chain, TRBV5-1 is recombined with TRBJ2-3; the D gene assignment is ambiguous. The nucleotide sequence reads TGCGCCAGCAGTTCATTGCGAGCCCTCACAGATACGCAGTATTTT. Translated, this is CASSSLRALTDTQYF. The reference TRBV5-1 and TRBJ2-3 proteins fill in what lies around the CDR3, so the full variable domain reads KAGVTQTPRYLIKTRGQQVTLSCSPISGHRSVSWYQQTPGQGLQFLFEYFSETQRNKGNFPGRFSGRQFSNSRSEMNVSTLELGDSALYLCASSSLRALTDTQYFGPGTRLTVL.